Presented here are 20 T cell receptor beta chains from one specimen sequenced in a study of blood T cell repertoires in COVID-19. Clones were sequenced by immunoSEQ multiplex PCR, and TCRdb holds only the in-frame ones, with some missing. Of around 300,000 clones listed, about 93% are singletons. Input material: peripheral blood. The source of these receptors is a woman aged 25 to 39 with COVID-19, enrolled during active disease.

The chain links TRBV10-1 to TRBJ2-7; D is unclear. The V end lost 4 bases, the J end lost 0 bases, and 7 bases lay between the germline ends. Germline loops: CDR1 WNHNN, CDR2 SYGVQD (reference sequence). The CDR3 totals 13 residues. The CDR3 protein is CASSASSSYEQYF. As DNA, the CDR3 is TGCGCCAGCAGTGCCTCGAGCTCCTACGAGCAGTACTTC.

V is TRBV19 and J is TRBJ2-1, with 8 positions matching TRBD2. In germline, CDR1 is LNHDA, CDR2 SQIVND (reference sequence). The J segment lost 4 bases and the V segment lost 6 bases, leaving 8 bases of the junction unmatched. The CDR3 contains 15 residues. The CDR3: CASRRSGNGYNEQFF. The CDR3 DNA reads as TGTGCCAGTAGACGTAGCGGGAACGGTTACAATGAGCAGTTCTTC.

This chain connects TRBV18 to TRBJ1-5; possible D gene TRBD1, 6 bases. V was trimmed by 3 bases and J by 1 base, leaving 10 bases between them. The CDR3 consists of 15 residues. The germline V gene has CDR1 KGHSH and CDR2 LQKENI. DNA of the CDR3: TGTGCCAGCTCACCGATGGGACAAAGCAATCAGCCCCAGCATTTT. Protein product: CASSPMGQSNQPQHF.

The chain employs TRBV24-1 and TRBJ2-5, with 8 positions matching TRBD2. Germline V gives CDR1 KGHDR, CDR2 SFDVKD. The CDR3 covers 16 residues. The trim removed 1 base at V and 2 bases at J, leaving 5 bases unmatched. CDR3 sequence (DNA): TGTGCCACCAGTGATTTCTACGGGGGGGGACAAGAGACCCAGTACTTC. This gives the protein CATSDFYGGGQETQYF.

This rearrangement joins TRBV18 to TRBJ1-1; the match to TRBD1 covers 8 bases. The CDR3 extends over 15 amino acids. Germline CDR1 is KGHSH and CDR2 is LQKENI. The junction had 6 bases not matched to a gene; V was cut back by 1 base and J by 5 bases. The CDR3 DNA is TGTGCCAGCTCACCACTAGGGACAGGTCGAACTGAAGCTTTCTTT. It encodes CASSPLGTGRTEAFF. The whole variable domain, remainder taken from reference TRBV18 and TRBJ1-1, is NAGVMQNPRHLVRRRGQEARLRCSPMKGHSHVYWYRQLPEEGLKFMVYLQKENIIDESGMPKERFSAEFPKEGPSILRIQQVVRGDSAAYFCASSPLGTGRTEAFFGQGTRLTVV.

V gene TRBV25-1 combines with J gene TRBJ1-5; 9 positions agree with TRBD1. From germline, CDR1 is MGHDK and CDR2 SYGVNS. This CDR3 spans 13 amino acids. Trimming cost V 6 bases and J 5 bases; bases outside gene matches: 2. CDR3 DNA sequence: TGTGCCAGCAGCGGGACAGGGTATCAGCCCCAGCATTTT. Its protein is CASSGTGYQPQHF.

This chain connects TRBV30 to TRBJ2-2, with 7 bases aligning to TRBD2. The CDR3 loop spans 17 amino acids. Looked up from germline, CDR1 is GTSNPN and CDR2 is SVGIG (reference sequence). Trimming at V came to 0 bases and at J to 8 bases, leaving 15 bases not matched to a gene. In nucleotides, the CDR3 is TGTGCCTGGAGTGTACCGTCTAGCGGACTCCCGAGGGGGGAGCTGTTTTTT. Translating gives CAWSVPSSGLPRGELFF. Using reference TRBV30 and TRBJ2-2 for the parts outside the CDR3, the full variable domain is SQTIHQWPATLVQPVGSPLSLECTVEGTSNPNLYWYRQAAGRGLQLLFYSVGIGQISSEVPQNLSASRPQDRQFILSSKKLLLSDSGFYLCAWSVPSSGLPRGELFFGEGSRLTVL.

The V call is TRBV7-9, the J call TRBJ2-2; TRBD2 is a possible D gene (5 bases). The CDR3 length is 14 residues. From germline, CDR1 is SEHNR and CDR2 FQNEAQ (reference sequence). V was clipped by 0 bases and J by 5 bases, with 7 bases between them. The CDR3 region is CASSLAEGTGELFF. In nucleotides, the CDR3 is TGTGCCAGCAGCTTAGCTGAGGGAACCGGGGAGCTGTTTTTT.

V is TRBV5-4 and J is TRBJ2-1, with 7 positions matching TRBD1. The CDR3 is 15 residues long. The germline V gene encodes CDR1 SGHNT and CDR2 YYREEE (reference sequence). The trim removed 5 bases at V and 6 bases at J, leaving 11 bases unmatched. The CDR3 region has the DNA TGTGCCAGCAGATCGGACAGGTCAACTTCCAATGAGCAGTTCTTC. Translated: CASRSDRSTSNEQFF.

Written as DNA, the CDR3 is TGTGCCAGCAGTGAAGGGGGACATTACAATGAGCAGTTCTTC. Translating it yields CASSEGGHYNEQFF. V is TRBV2 and J is TRBJ2-1, with TRBD1 as a possible D gene (6 bases). This CDR3 spans 14 amino acids. V was cut by 1 base and J by 4 bases, with 8 bases left in between. CDR1 is SNHLY, CDR2 FYNNEI, per germline.

The V gene is TRBV11-2, the J gene TRBJ2-1; 7 bases agree with TRBD2. The V gene end was trimmed by 3 bases and the J gene end by 7 bases; junction bases not matched to a gene: 9. Germline V CDR1 and CDR2: SGHAT, FQNNGV. The CDR3 spans 15 residues. The CDR3 spells CASSLSGAPINEQFF. In DNA, the CDR3 is TGTGCCAGCAGCTTGAGCGGGGCCCCTATTAATGAGCAGTTCTTC.

This chain joins TRBV7-8 and TRBJ2-7, with TRBD2 matching over 9 bases. Germline lookup yields CDR1 SGHVS and CDR2 FQNEAQ. J was trimmed by 1 base and V by 4 bases; bases with no gene match: 11. The CDR3 spans 17 residues. The chain's CDR3 is CASSSLPTSGESYEQYF. DNA for the CDR3: TGTGCCAGCAGCTCCCTCCCGACTAGCGGAGAGTCCTACGAGCAGTACTTC. The full variable domain, rest sourced from reference TRBV7-8 and TRBJ2-7, is GAGVSQSPRYKVAKRGQDVALRCDPISGHVSLFWYQQALGQGPEFLTYFQNEAQLDKSGLPSDRFFAERPEGSVSTLKIQRTQQEDSAVYLCASSSLPTSGESYEQYFGPGTRLTVT.

The chain combines TRBV27 with TRBJ1-1; tentative D call: TRBD1 (5 bases). Germline V gene data show CDR1 as MNHEY and CDR2 as SMNVEV (reference sequence). Trimming took off 5 bases at V and 6 bases at J, with 16 bases between the two ends. There are 14 residues in the CDR3. The CDR3 bases are TGTGCCAGCAGTCGTTACCTTGGGACTTCTGAAGCTTTCTTT. It encodes CASSRYLGTSEAFF.

This chain joins TRBV28 and TRBJ1-1, with 7 bases lining up with TRBD1. The CDR3 spans 14 residues. The ends lost 4 bases at V and 3 bases at J; junction bases unmatched: 5. CDR1 and CDR2 (germline): MDHEN, SYDVKM. CDR3 coding DNA: TGTGCCAGCAGTTCTTACAGGGGCTACACTGAAGCTTTCTTT. Residues: CASSSYRGYTEAFF.

This chain joins TRBV2 and TRBJ1-2; 10 positions match TRBD1. CDR1 is SNHLY, CDR2 FYNNEI, per germline. The CDR3 contains 12 residues. The V and J ends lost 8 bases and 7 bases, in that order; junction bases with no gene match: 4. The chain's CDR3 is CASGDRGLGYTF. The CDR3 coding sequence is TGTGCCAGCGGGGACAGGGGACTTGGCTACACCTTC.

The chain is built from TRBV30 and TRBJ1-3; TRBD1 agrees at 9 bases. V dropped 8 bases and J dropped 3; count of bases not matched to a gene: 11. CDR1 is GTSNPN and CDR2 is SVGIG in the germline V gene (reference sequence). The length of the CDR3 is 15 residues. This CDR3 reads CAGTPGQGFGNTIYF. CDR3 in DNA: TGTGCCGGGACCCCGGGACAGGGTTTTGGAAACACCATATATTTT.

This chain joins TRBV12-3 or TRBV12-4 and TRBJ1-5, with TRBD1 as a possible D gene (5 bases). The V and J ends lost 3 bases and 7 bases respectively, with 10 bases between them. CDR3 length: 13 amino acids. The CDR3 region has the DNA TGTGCCAGCAGTTTTGGGGGAGGCCAGCCCCAGCATTTT. Protein: CASSFGGGQPQHF.

This chain uses TRBV19 with TRBJ1-4, with 9 nucleotides matching TRBD1. The CDR3 spans 17 residues. V lost 3 bases, J lost 6 bases, and 11 bases stayed unmatched. Germline lookup yields CDR1 LNHDA and CDR2 SQIVND (reference sequence). The DNA of the CDR3 is TGTGCCAGTAGTATTACTGGGGACAGGGCTTCTCATGAAAAACTGTTTTTT. Residues: CASSITGDRASHEKLFF.

The chain carries TRBV9 and TRBJ2-3; no reliable D call. Deletions cut 2 bases from V and 6 bases from J, with 10 bases between. Germline V gene data show CDR1 as SGDLS and CDR2 as YYNGEE. CDR3 length: 13 residues. The chain's CDR3 is CASSVLGEDTQYF. For the CDR3, the DNA is TGTGCCAGCAGCGTCCTCGGAGAGGATACGCAGTATTTT.

The chain employs TRBV28 and TRBJ2-3; D is possibly TRBD2 (6 bases). The V and J ends lost 2 bases and 2 bases respectively, with 11 bases between them. This CDR3 contains 15 residues. Germline CDR1 and CDR2: MDHEN and SYDVKM. The chain's CDR3 is CASSLTSPDTDTQYF. DNA of the CDR3: TGTGCCAGCAGTTTAACTAGCCCAGACACAGATACGCAGTATTTT.